This T cell receptor (beta chain) is from a study of CD8 T cells in Susac syndrome. Germline V gives CDR1 SGHTA, CDR2 FQGTGA. This CDR3 region has 17 residues. The junction had 11 bases not matched to a gene; V was cut back by 2 bases and J by 4 bases. After extraction with the RNeasy kit, 0.5 to 1 ug of the RNA was reverse transcribed using random hexamers. TCRdb redid the calling of the immunoSEQ multiplex PCR reads with MiXCR, one entry per CDR3 protein. The profile shows about 130,000 distinct CDR3 sequences, approximately 95% of them singletons. This sequence was found in a human donor with multiple sclerosis. This chain joins TRBV7-3 and TRBJ1-2; 9 bases are a match to TRBD1. The sequenced sample consisted of CD8+ T cells from PBMCs. CDR3 residues: CASSLSRDRGSIYGYTF. CDR3 sequence (DNA): TGTGCCAGCAGCTTATCTCGAGACAGGGGGTCGATCTATGGCTACACCTTC.